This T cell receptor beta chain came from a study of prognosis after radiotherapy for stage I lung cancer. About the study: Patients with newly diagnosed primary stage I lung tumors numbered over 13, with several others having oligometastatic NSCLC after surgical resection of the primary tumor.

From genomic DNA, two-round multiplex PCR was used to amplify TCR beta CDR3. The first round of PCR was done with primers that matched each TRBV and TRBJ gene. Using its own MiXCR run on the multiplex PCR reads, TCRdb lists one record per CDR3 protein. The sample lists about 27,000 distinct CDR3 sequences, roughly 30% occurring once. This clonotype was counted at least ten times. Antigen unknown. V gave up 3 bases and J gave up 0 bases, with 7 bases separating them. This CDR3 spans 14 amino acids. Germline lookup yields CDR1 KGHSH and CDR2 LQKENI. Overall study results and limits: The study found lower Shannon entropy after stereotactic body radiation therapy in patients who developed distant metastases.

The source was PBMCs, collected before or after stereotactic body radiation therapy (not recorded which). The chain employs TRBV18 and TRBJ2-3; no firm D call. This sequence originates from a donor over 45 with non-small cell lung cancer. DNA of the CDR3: TGTGCCAGCTCACCCCCTTCTAGCACAGATACGCAGTATTTT. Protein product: CASSPPSSTDTQYF. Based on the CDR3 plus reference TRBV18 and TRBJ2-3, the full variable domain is NAGVMQNPRHLVRRRGQEARLRCSPMKGHSHVYWYRQLPEEGLKFMVYLQKENIIDESGMPKERFSAEFPKEGPSILRIQQVVRGDSAAYFCASSPPSSTDTQYFGPGTRLTVL.